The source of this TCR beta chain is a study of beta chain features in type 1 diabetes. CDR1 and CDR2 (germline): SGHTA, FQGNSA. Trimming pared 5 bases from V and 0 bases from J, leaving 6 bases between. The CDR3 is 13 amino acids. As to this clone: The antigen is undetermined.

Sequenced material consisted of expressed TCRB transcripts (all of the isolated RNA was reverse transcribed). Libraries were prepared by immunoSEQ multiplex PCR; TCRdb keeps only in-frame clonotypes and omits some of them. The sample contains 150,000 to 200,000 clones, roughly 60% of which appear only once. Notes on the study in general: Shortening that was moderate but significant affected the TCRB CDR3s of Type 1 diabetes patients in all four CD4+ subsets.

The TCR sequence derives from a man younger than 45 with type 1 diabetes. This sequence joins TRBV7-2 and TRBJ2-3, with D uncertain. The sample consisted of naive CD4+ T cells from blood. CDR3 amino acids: CASSKSSTDTQYF. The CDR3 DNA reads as TGTGCCAGCAGCAAGAGTAGCACAGATACGCAGTATTTT.